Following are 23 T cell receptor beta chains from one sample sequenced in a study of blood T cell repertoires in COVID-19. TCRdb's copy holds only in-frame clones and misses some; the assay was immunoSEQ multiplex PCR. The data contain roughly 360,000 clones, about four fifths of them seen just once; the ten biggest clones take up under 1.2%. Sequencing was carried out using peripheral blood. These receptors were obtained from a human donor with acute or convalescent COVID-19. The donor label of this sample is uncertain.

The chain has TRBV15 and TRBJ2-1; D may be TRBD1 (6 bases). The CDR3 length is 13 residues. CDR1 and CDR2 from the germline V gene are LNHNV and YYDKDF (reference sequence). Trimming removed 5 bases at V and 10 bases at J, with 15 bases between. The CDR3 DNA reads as TGTGCCACCAGCTCCCGTACAGGGCGGGAGCAGTTCTTC. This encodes CATSSRTGREQFF.

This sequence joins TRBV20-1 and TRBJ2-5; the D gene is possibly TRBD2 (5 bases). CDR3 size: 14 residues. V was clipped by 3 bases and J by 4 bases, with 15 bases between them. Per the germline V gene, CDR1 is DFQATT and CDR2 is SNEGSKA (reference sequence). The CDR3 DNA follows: TGCAGTGCTAGTGCCCGAGGGAGAAGAGAGACCCAGTACTTC. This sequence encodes CSASARGRRETQYF.

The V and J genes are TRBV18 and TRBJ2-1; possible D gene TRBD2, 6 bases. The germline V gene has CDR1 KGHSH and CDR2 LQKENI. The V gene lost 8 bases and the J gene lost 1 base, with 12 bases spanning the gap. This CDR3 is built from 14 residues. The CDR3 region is CASGGSYSYNEQFF. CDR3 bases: TGTGCCAGCGGAGGGTCTTATTCCTACAATGAGCAGTTCTTC.

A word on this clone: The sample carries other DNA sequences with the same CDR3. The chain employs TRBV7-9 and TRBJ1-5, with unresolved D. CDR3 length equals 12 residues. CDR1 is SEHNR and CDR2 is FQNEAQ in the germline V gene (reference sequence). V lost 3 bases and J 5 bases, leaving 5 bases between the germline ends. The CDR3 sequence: CASSFSDQPQHF. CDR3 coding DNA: TGTGCCAGCAGCTTTTCTGATCAGCCCCAGCATTTT.

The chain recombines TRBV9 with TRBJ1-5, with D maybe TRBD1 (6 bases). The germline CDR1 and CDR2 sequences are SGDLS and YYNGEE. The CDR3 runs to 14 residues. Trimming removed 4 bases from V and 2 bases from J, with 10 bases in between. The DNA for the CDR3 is TGTGCCAGCAGCTCCCACAGGGGCAATCAGCCCCAGCATTTT. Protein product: CASSSHRGNQPQHF. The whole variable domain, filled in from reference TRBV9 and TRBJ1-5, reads DSGVTQTPKHLITATGQRVTLRCSPRSGDLSVYWYQQSLDQGLQFLIQYYNGEERAKGNILERFSAQQFPDLHSELNLSSLELGDSALYFCASSSHRGNQPQHFGDGTRLSIL.

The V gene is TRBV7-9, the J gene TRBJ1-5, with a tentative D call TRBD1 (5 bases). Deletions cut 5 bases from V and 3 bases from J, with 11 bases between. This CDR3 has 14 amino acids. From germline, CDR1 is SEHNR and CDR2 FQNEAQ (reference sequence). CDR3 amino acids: CASSTGANNQPQHF. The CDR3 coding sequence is TGTGCCAGCAGCACAGGAGCGAACAATCAGCCCCAGCATTTT.

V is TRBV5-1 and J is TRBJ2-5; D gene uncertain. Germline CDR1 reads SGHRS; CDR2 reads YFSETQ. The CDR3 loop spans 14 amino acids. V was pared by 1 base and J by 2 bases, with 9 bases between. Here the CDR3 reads CASSLNSIQETQYF. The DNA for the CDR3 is TGCGCCAGCAGCTTGAACAGCATACAAGAGACCCAGTACTTC.

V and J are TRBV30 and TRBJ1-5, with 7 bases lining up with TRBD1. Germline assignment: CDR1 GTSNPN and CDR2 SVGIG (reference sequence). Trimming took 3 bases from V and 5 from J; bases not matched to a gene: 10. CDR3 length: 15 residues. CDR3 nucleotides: TGTGCCTGGAGAGATAAGACAGGGTGGCATCAGCCCCAGCATTTT. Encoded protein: CAWRDKTGWHQPQHF.

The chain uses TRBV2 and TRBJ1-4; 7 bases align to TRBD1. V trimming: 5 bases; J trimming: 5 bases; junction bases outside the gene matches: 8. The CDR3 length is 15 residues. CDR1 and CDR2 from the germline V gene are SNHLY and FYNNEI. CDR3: CASSRQTGTNEKLFF. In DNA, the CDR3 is TGTGCCAGCAGTCGCCAGACAGGGACGAATGAAAAACTGTTTTTT.

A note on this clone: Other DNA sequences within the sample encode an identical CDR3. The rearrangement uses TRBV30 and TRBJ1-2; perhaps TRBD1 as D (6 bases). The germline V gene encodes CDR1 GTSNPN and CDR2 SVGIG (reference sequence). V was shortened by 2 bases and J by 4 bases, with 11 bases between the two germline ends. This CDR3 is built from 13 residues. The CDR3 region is CAWSRDRPYGYTF. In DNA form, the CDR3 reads TGTGCCTGGAGTCGCGACAGGCCCTATGGCTACACCTTC. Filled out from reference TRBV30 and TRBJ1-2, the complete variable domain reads SQTIHQWPATLVQPVGSPLSLECTVEGTSNPNLYWYRQAAGRGLQLLFYSVGIGQISSEVPQNLSASRPQDRQFILSSKKLLLSDSGFYLCAWSRDRPYGYTFGSGTRLTVV.

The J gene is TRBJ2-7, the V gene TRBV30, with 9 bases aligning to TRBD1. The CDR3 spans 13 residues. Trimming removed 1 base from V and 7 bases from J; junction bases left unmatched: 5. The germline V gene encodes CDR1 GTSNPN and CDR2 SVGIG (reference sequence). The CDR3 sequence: CAWSEQGAGEQYF. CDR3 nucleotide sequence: TGTGCCTGGAGTGAACAGGGGGCGGGTGAGCAGTACTTC.

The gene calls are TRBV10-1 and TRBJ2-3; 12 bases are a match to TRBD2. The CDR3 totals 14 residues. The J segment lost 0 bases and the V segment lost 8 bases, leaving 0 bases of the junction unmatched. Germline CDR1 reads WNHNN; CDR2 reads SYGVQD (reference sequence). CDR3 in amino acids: CASGTSGSTDTQYF. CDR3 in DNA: TGCGCCAGCGGGACTAGCGGGAGCACAGATACGCAGTATTTT.

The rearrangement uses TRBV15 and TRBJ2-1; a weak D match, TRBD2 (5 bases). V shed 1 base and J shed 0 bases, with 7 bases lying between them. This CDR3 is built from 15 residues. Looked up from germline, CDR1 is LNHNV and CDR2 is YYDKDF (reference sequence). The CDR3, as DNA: TGTGCCACCAGCAGAGGAGGGAGCTCCTACAATGAGCAGTTCTTC. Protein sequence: CATSRGGSSYNEQFF.

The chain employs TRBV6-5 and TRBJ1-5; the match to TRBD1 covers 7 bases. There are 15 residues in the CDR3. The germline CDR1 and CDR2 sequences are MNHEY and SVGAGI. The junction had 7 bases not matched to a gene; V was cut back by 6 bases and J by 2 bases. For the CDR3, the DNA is TGTGCCAGCAGACACAGGGGCCGAGGCAATCAGCCCCAGCATTTT. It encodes CASRHRGRGNQPQHF.

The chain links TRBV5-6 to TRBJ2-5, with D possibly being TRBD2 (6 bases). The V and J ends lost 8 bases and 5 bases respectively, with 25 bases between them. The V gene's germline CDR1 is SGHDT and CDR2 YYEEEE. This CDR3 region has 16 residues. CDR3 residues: CASGGSRVAAVETQYF. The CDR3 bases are TGTGCCAGTGGAGGTTCTCGGGTAGCGGCTGTGGAGACCCAGTACTTC.

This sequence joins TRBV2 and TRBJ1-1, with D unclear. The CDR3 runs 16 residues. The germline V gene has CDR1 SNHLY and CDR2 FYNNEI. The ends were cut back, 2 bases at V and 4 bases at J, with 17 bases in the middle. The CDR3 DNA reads TGTGCCAGCAGTGAACTAGGCCGACTCTCGACCACTGAAGCTTTCTTT. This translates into CASSELGRLSTTEAFF.

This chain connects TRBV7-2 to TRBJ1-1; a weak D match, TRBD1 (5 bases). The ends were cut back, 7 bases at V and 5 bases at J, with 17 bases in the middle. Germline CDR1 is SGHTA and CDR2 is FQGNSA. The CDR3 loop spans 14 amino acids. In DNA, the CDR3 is TGTGCCAGCACCCTCCAGGGAGGGAGGACTGAAGCTTTCTTT. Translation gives CASTLQGGRTEAFF. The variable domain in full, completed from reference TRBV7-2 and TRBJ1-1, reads GAGVSQSPSNKVTEKGKDVELRCDPISGHTALYWYRQSLGQGLEFLIYFQGNSAPDKSGLPSDRFSAERTGGSVSTLTIQRTQQEDSAVYLCASTLQGGRTEAFFGQGTRLTVV.

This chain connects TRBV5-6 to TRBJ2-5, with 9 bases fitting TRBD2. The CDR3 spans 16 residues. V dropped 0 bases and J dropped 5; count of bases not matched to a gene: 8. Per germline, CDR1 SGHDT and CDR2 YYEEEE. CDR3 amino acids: CASSLALAGDGETQYF. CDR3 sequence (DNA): TGTGCCAGCAGCTTGGCATTAGCGGGGGACGGGGAGACCCAGTACTTC.

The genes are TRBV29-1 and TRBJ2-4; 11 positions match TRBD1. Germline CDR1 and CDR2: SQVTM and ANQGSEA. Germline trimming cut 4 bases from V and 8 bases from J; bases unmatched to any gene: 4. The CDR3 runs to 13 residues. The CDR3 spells CSVAPGQGDIQYF. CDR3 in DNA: TGCAGCGTTGCACCGGGACAGGGGGACATTCAGTACTTC.

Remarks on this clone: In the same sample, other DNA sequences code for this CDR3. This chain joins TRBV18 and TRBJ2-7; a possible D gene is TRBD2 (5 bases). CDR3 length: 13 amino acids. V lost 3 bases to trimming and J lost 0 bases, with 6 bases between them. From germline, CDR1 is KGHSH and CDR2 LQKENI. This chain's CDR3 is CASSPGSSYEQYF. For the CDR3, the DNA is TGTGCCAGCTCACCGGGGAGCTCCTACGAGCAGTACTTC.

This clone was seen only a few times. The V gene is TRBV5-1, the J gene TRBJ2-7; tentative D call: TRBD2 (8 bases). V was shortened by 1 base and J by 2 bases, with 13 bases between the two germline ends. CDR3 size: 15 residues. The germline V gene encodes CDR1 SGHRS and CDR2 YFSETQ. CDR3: CASSLREGAPYEQYF. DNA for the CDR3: TGCGCCAGCAGCTTGCGGGAGGGGGCCCCCTACGAGCAGTACTTC.

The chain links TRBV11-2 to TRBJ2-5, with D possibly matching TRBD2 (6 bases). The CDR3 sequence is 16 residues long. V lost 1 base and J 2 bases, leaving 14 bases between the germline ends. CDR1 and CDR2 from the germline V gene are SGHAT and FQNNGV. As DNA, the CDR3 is TGTGCCAGCAGCTTAGGTGGGCTAGCGACGCAAGAGACCCAGTACTTC. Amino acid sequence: CASSLGGLATQETQYF.

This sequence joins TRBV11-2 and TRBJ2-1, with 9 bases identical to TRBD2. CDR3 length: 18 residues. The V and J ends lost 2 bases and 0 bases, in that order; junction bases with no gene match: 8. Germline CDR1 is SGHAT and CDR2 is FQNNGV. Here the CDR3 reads CASSLRGSGSASYNEQFF. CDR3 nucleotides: TGTGCCAGCAGCTTACGTGGTAGCGGGAGTGCCTCCTACAATGAGCAGTTCTTC.